These T cell receptor beta chains were read from a single sample in a study of T cells after yellow fever vaccination. In TCRdb, the 5' RACE reads were re-called with MiXCR into one record per CDR3 protein. This table has under 150,000 distinct CDR3 sequences, roughly 8% appearing once. The sample here was CD4+ T cells sorted from PBMCs, taken 5 days after the yellow fever booster vaccination. The receptors were gathered from a man aged 25-45 years who received the YFV17D yellow fever vaccine. The conserved cysteine and the conserved F or W are not part of the CDR3 here. Fields, in order: J gene, D gene, CDR3 length, V gene, CDR3 protein. D genes are given only for firm matches.

TRBJ1-6 | NA | 10 | TRBV20-1 | SASSVRSPLH
TRBJ2-1 | NA | 9 | TRBV20-1 | SAEWFGEQF
TRBJ2-1 | NA | 9 | TRBV27 | ASRDWDEQF
TRBJ2-3 | TRBD2 | 14 | TRBV7-2 | ASSLGLAGFTDTQY
TRBJ2-1 | NA | 12 | TRBV4-2 | ASSVPGLYNEQF
TRBJ2-5 | TRBD2 | 11 | TRBV5-6 | ASSLGTSSFEY
TRBJ2-6 | NA | 13 | TRBV5-1 | ASSLTGSGANVLT
TRBJ1-1 | NA | 11 | TRBV6-2/TRBV6-3 | ASSSVVNTEAF
TRBJ1-6 | NA | 12 | TRBV20-1 | SASLGLRGSPLH
TRBJ2-3 | NA | 10 | TRBV11-2 | ASSPDRGSQY